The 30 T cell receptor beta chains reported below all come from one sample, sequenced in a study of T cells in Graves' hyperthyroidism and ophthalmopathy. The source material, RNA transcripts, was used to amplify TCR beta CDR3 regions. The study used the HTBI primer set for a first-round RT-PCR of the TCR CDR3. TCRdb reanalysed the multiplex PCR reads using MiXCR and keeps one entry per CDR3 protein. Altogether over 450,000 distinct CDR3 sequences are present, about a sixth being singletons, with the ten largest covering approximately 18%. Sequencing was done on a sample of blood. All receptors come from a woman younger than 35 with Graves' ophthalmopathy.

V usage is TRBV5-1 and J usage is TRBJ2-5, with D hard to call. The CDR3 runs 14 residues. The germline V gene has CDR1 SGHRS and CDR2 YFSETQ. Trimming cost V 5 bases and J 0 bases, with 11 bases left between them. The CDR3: CASSAARYQETQYF. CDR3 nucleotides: TGCGCCAGCAGTGCGGCGAGGTACCAAGAGACCCAGTACTTC.

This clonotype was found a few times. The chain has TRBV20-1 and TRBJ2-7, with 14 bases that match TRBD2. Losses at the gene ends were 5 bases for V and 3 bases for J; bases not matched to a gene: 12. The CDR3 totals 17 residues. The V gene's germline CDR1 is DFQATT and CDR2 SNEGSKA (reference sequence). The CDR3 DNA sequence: TGCAGTGCTCGGCCTATCGGGACTAGCGGGAGATACTACGAGCAGTACTTC. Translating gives CSARPIGTSGRYYEQYF.

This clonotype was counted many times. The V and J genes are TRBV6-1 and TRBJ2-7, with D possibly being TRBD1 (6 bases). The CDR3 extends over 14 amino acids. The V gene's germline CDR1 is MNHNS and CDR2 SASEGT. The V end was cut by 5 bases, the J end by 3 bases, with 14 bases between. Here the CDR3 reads CASSPGTMLYEQYF. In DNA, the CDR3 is TGTGCCAGCAGTCCCGGGACAATGCTCTACGAGCAGTACTTC.

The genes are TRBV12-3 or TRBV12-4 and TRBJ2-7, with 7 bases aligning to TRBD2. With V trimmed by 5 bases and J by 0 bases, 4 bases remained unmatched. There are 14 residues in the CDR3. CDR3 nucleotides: TGTGCCAGCAGTAATAGCGGGCTCTCCTACGAGCAGTACTTC. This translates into CASSNSGLSYEQYF.

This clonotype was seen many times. The CDR3 region is CASSLRGDYEQYF. Here the CDR3 DNA reads TGTGCCAGCTCACTTAGGGGGGACTACGAGCAGTACTTC. The chain is built from TRBV18 and TRBJ2-7; D could derive from TRBD1 or TRBD2 (6 bases each). CDR3 length: 13 amino acids. Germline V gene lookup returns CDR1 KGHSH and CDR2 LQKENI. Trimming left V 4 bases short and J 3 bases short, with 10 bases between.

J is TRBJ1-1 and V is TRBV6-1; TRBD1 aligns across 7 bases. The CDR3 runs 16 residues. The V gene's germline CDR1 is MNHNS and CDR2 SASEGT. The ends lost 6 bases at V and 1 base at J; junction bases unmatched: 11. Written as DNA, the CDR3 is TGTGCCAGCAGCCGGCAGGGGGGGAGAGGGAACACTGAAGCTTTCTTT. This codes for CASSRQGGRGNTEAFF.

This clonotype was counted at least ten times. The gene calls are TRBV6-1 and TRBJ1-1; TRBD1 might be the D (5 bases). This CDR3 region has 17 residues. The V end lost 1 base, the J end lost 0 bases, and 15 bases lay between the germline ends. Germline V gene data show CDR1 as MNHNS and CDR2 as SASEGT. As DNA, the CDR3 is TGTGCCAGCAGTGAAGAACTTTTATGGGGACTGAACACTGAAGCTTTCTTT. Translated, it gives CASSEELLWGLNTEAFF.

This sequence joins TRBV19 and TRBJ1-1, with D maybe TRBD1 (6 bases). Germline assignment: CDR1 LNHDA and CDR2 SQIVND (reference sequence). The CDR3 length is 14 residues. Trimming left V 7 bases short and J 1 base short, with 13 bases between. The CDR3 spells CASTVTGANTEAFF. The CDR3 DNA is TGTGCCAGTACCGTGACAGGAGCGAACACTGAAGCTTTCTTT.

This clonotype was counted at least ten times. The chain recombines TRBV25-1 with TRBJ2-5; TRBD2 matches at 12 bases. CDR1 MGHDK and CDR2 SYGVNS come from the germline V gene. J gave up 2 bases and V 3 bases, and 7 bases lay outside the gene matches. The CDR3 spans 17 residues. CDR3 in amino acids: CASSDSTSGGIQETQYF. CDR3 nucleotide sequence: TGTGCCAGCAGTGACTCCACTAGCGGGGGGATTCAAGAGACCCAGTACTTC. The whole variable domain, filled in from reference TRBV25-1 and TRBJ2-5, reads EADIYQTPRYLVIGTGKKITLECSQTMGHDKMYWYQQDPGMELHLIHYSYGVNSTEKGDLSSESTVSRIRTEHFPLTLESARPSHTSQYLCASSDSTSGGIQETQYFGPGTRLLVL.

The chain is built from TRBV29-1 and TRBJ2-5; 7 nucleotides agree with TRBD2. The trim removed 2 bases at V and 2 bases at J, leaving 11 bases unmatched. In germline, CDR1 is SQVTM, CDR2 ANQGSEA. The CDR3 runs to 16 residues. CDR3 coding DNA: TGCAGCGTTGAAATGGGGCAGCGGGGAAATCAAGAGACCCAGTACTTC. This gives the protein CSVEMGQRGNQETQYF. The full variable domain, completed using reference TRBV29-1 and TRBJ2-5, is SAVISQKPSRDICQRGTSLTIQCQVDSQVTMMFWYRQQPGQSLTLIATANQGSEATYESGFVIDKFPISRPNLTFSTLTVSNMSPEDSSIYLCSVEMGQRGNQETQYFGPGTRLLVL.

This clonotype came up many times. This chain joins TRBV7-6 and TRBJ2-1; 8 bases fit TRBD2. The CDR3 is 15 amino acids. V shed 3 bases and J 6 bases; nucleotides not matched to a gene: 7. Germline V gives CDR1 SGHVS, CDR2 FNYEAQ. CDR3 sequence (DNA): TGTGCCAGCAGCTTCCCACTGGCGGGGGGCAATGAGCAGTTCTTC. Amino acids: CASSFPLAGGNEQFF.

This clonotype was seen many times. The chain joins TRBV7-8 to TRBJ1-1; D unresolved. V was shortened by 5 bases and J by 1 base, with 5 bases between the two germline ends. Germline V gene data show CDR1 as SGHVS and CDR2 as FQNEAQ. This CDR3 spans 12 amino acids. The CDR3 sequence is CASSHANTEAFF. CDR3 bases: TGTGCCAGCAGCCACGCGAACACTGAAGCTTTCTTT.

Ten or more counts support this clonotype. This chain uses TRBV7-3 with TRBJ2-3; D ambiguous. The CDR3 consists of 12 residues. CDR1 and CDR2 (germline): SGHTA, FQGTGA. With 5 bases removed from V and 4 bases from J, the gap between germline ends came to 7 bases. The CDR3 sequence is CASSKSSDTQYF. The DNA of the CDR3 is TGTGCCAGCAGCAAGAGCTCAGATACGCAGTATTTT.

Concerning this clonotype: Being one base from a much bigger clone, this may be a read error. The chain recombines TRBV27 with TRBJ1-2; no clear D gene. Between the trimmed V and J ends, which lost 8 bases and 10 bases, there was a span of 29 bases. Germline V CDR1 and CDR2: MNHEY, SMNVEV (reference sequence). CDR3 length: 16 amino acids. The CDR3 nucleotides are TGTGCCAGCTCCCCTGCGGAGGCGGTGGATATAAATGACTACACCTTC. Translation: CASSPAEAVDINDYTF.

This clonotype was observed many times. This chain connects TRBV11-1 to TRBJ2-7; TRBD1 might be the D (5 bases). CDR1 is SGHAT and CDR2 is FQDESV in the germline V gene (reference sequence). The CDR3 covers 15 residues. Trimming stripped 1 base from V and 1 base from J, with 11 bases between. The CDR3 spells CASSLVGEPSYEQYF. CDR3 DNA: TGTGCCAGCAGCTTAGTAGGGGAACCTTCCTACGAGCAGTACTTC.

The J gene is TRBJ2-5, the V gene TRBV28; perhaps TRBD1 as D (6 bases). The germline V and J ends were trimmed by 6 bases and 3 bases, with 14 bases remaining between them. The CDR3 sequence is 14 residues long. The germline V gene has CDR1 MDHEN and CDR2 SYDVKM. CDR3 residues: CASRMNRVEETQYF. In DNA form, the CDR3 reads TGTGCCAGCAGGATGAACAGGGTAGAAGAGACCCAGTACTTC.

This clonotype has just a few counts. The DNA for the CDR3 is TGTGCCAGCAGTGTAGATACAGGGGGCACCTCTGGAAACACCATATATTTT. Translation gives CASSVDTGGTSGNTIYF. The rearrangement uses TRBV28 and TRBJ1-3, with TRBD1 matching 9 bases. The junction had 8 bases not matched to a gene; V was cut back by 5 bases and J by 0 bases. Germline assignment: CDR1 MDHEN and CDR2 SYDVKM. This CDR3 has 17 residues. The full variable domain, its missing parts supplied by reference TRBV28 and TRBJ1-3, is DVKVTQSSRYLVKRTGEKVFLECVQDMDHENMFWYRQDPGLGLRLIYFSYDVKMKEKGDIPEGYSVSREKKERFSLILESASTNQTSMYLCASSVDTGGTSGNTIYFGEGSWLTVV.

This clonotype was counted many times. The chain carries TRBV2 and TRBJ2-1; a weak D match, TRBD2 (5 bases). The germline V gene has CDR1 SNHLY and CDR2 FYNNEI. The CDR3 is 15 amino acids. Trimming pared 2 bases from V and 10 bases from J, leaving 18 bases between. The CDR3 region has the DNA TGTGCCAGCAGTGAACGGGAATTTGGTAGCGTGGAGCAGTTCTTC. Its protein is CASSEREFGSVEQFF.

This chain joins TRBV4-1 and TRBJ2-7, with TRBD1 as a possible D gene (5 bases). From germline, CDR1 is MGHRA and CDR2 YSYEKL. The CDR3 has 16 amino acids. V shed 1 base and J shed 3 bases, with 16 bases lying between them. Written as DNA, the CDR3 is TGCGCCAGCAGCCAAGTCGGCCAGGGAAGCCTCTACGAGCAGTACTTC. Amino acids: CASSQVGQGSLYEQYF.

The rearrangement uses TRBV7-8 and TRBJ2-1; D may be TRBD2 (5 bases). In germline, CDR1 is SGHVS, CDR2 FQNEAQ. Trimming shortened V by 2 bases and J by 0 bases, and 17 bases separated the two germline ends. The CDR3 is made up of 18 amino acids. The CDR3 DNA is TGTGCCAGCAGCTTAATGAGGGAGCCACCTAGCTCCTACAATGAGCAGTTCTTC. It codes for CASSLMREPPSSYNEQFF. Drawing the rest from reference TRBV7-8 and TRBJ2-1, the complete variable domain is GAGVSQSPRYKVAKRGQDVALRCDPISGHVSLFWYQQALGQGPEFLTYFQNEAQLDKSGLPSDRFFAERPEGSVSTLKIQRTQQEDSAVYLCASSLMREPPSSYNEQFFGPGTRLTVL.

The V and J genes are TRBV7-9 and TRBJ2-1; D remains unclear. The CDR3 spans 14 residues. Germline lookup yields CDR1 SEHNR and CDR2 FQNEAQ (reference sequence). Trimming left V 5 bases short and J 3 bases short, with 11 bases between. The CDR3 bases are TGTGCCAGCAGCGCCAAGATGGGCTACAATGAGCAGTTCTTC. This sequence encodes CASSAKMGYNEQFF.

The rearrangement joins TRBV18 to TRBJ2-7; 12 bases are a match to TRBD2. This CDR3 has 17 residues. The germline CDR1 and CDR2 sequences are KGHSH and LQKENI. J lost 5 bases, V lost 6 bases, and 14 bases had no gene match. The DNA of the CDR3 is TGTGCCAGCTCTCAGAGGCTTCTAGCGGGGGGGGGCCACGAGCAGTACTTC. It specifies CASSQRLLAGGGHEQYF.

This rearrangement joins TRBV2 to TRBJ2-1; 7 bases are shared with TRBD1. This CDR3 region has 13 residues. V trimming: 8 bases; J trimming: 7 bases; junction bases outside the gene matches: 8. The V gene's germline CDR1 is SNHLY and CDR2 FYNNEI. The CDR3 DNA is TGTGCCAGCCACCGGGACAGAGAAAATGAGCAGTTCTTC. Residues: CASHRDRENEQFF.

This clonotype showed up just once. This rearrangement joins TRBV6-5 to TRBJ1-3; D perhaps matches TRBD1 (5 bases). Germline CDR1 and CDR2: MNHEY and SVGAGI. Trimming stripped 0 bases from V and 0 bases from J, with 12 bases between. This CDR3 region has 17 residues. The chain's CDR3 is CASSYSWGPLSGNTIYF. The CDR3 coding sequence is TGTGCCAGCAGTTACTCCTGGGGCCCGCTCTCTGGAAACACCATATATTTT.

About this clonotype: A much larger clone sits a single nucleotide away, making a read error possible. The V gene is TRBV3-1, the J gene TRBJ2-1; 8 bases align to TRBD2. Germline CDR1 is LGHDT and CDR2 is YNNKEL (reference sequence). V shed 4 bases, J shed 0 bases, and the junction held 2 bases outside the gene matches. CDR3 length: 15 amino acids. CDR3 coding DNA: TGTGCCAGCAGCCGGCGGGGGGACTCCTACAATGAGCAGTTCTTC. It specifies CASSRRGDSYNEQFF.

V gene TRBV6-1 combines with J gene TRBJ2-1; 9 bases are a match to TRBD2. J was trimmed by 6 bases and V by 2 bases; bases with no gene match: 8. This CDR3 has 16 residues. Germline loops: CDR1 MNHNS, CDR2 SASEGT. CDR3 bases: TGTGCCAGCAGTGAACTAGCGGGGAGCACCTGCAATGAGCAGTTCTTC. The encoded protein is CASSELAGSTCNEQFF.

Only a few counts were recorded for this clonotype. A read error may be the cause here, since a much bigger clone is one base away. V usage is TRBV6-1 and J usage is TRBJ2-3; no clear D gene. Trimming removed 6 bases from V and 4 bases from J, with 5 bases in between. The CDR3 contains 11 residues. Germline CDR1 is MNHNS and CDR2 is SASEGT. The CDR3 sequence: CASSIADTQYF. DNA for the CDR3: TGTGCCAGCAGCATCGCAGATACGCAGTATTTT.

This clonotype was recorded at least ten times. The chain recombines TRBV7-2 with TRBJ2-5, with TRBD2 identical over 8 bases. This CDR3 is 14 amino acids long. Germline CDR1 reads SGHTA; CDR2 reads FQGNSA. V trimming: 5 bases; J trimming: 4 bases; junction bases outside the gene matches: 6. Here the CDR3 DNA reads TGTGCCAGCAGCGCATCCCTAGCGGGAGAGACCCAGTACTTC. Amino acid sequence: CASSASLAGETQYF.

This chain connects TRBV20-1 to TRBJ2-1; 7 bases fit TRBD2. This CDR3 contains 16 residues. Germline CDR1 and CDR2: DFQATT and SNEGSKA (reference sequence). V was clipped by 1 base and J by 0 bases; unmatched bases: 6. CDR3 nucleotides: TGCAGTGCTAGAGTACTGGGCGGGAGCTCCTACAATGAGCAGTTCTTC. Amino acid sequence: CSARVLGGSSYNEQFF.

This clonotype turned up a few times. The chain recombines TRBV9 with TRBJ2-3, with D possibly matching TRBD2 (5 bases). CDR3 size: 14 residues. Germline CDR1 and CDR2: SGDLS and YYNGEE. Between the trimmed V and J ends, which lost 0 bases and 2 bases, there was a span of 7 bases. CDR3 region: CASSVGGSTDTQYF. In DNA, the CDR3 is TGTGCCAGCAGCGTAGGCGGGTCCACAGATACGCAGTATTTT.